This T cell receptor beta chain is from a study of OX40 agonist ivuxolimab in advanced cancers. The method was immunoSEQ multiplex PCR; TCRdb's version includes in-frame clones alone and lacks a portion of them. The sample gives 96,000 or so clones, about 80% of which show up once; roughly 6% is in the top ten. For this clone: Its antigen is not known.

The CDR3 length is 17 residues. Germline-derived CDR1 and CDR2 are SGHDT and YYEEEE. The J segment lost 7 bases and the V segment lost 4 bases, leaving 10 bases of the junction unmatched. General study results and limits: Several nonresponders also turned out to have low normalized T-cell clonal expansion.

Sequenced here: CD4+ or CD8+ T cells sorted from blood, sampled in a trial of the OX40 agonist ivuxolimab. The V and J genes are TRBV5-6 and TRBJ2-1; 14 positions agree with TRBD2. This TCR was recovered from an adult with an advanced solid tumor such as melanoma, head and neck, liver or kidney cancer. The CDR3, as DNA: TGTGCCAGCAGCCCGACTAGCGGGAGGGTAGGTGGTAATGAGCAGTTCTTC. Translating it yields CASSPTSGRVGGNEQFF.